These T cell receptor beta chains were read from a single sample in a study of technical replicates of blood from several donors. Produced via immunoSEQ multiplex PCR; TCRdb's table is partial and in-frame only. The sample includes tens of thousands of clones, about 98% of them seen just once. The sequenced sample was T cells isolated from PBMCs. All receptors come from a human donor in good health. Each CDR3 is given without its conserved first and last residue.

j_call,v_call,cdr3_aa
TRBJ2-6,TRBV7-8,ASSSRANVLT
TRBJ1-2,TRBV6-1,ASRDSGIPGYT
TRBJ2-1,TRBV28,ASSFLGYNEQF
TRBJ1-2,TRBV19,ASLQGGNYGYT
TRBJ2-3,TRBV10-3,AITSSGDTDTQY
TRBJ2-5,TRBV30,AWGVGGGETQY
TRBJ2-7,TRBV30,AWTSLRDRSYEQY
TRBJ2-7,TRBV28,ASTTFSAYEQY
TRBJ1-1,TRBV9,ASSVEGAEAF
TRBJ1-1,TRBV30,AWSVNTEAF
TRBJ1-2,TRBV6-5,ASSEQGYGYT
TRBJ2-3,TRBV30,AWNGGAGQYVTQY
TRBJ1-1,TRBV6-6,ASAQGWVTEAF
TRBJ1-5,TRBV28,ASSSLDRAHQPQH
TRBJ1-1,TRBV7-9,AGWGETEAF
TRBJ1-1,TRBV4-1,ASREIRVRYTEAF
TRBJ2-5,TRBV7-8,ASSYRGGGFEETQY
TRBJ2-3,TRBV6-5,ASIHRGLGADTQY
TRBJ1-1,TRBV21-1,ASSKEGTEAF
TRBJ1-3,TRBV19,ASSTLAVSGNTIY
TRBJ2-2,TRBV11-2,ASSLLRGGQGANGELF
TRBJ2-1,TRBV4-2,ASSQVAGEYNEQF
TRBJ2-3,TRBV27,ASQSGPSTDTQY
TRBJ2-1,TRBV6-1,ASTLGTSGYNEQF
TRBJ1-1,TRBV6-5,ASRGQGAYFSEAF
TRBJ1-1,TRBV9,ASAGTGVDVTEAF
TRBJ1-4,TRBV4-1,ASSQADTDEKLF
TRBJ2-3,TRBV11-2,ASSSGGGTLHTPADTQY
TRBJ1-4,TRBV6-6,ASTMEGTNEKLF
TRBJ2-7,TRBV5-4,ASSLGTSTYEQY
TRBJ1-2,TRBV5-1,ASSHRLTDGYT
TRBJ2-7,TRBV5-1,ASSLRGSQWYEQY
TRBJ1-1,TRBV11-1,ASSLGQGNTEAF
TRBJ1-1,TRBV5-6,ASSPRPGNTEAF
TRBJ1-5,TRBV6-1,ASTRRLDNQPQH
TRBJ1-1,TRBV7-2,ASSFPGQGAWNTEAF
TRBJ1-5,TRBV27,ASSQSGRGGQSQPQH
TRBJ2-5,TRBV15,ATSGGTSGAQETQY
TRBJ1-5,TRBV5-1,ASSLGADQPQH
TRBJ1-6,TRBV6-5,ASRIQGVGSPLH
TRBJ1-1,TRBV6-6,ASSYSKESEAF
TRBJ2-2,TRBV11-3,ASSLMEGGTGELF
TRBJ1-1,TRBV6-1,ASSPPGSTEAF
TRBJ2-1,TRBV7-9,ASSPQPPTGAHNEQF
TRBJ2-3,TRBV9,ASNLPIAGGPGTDTQY
TRBJ2-3,TRBV7-2,ASSPASGRTDTQY
TRBJ2-7,TRBV6-5,ASSPGLAGDYEQY
TRBJ1-5,TRBV6-6,ASSPLGTEGNQPQH
TRBJ1-1,TRBV5-1,ASSSQTGPSEAF
TRBJ2-1,TRBV6-4,ASSPGTNNEQF
TRBJ2-1,TRBV2,ASSEWRGGPNEQF
TRBJ2-7,TRBV27,ASRPGLALYEQY
TRBJ2-1,TRBV9,ASSARDSSSYNEQF
TRBJ1-1,TRBV27,ASSLLGTGSEAF
TRBJ1-1,TRBV6-5,ASSSGFMNTEAF
TRBJ2-5,TRBV5-6,ASKPGLAVQETQY
TRBJ2-5,TRBV11-2,ASSTRQGARVGAQY